These 22 T cell receptor beta chains originate from one sample sequenced in a study of T cells after yellow fever vaccination (dated by TCRdb to the late 2010s). This specimen's treatment or condition label, per the study, means: live attenuated yellow fever vaccine strain. Library preparation employed 5' RACE. The sequencing machine was an Illumina NovaSeq 6000. Starting from the raw public reads, TCRdb applied fastp trimming at Q25, assembled clones with MiXCR and retained in-frame beta chains. Each CDR3 protein gets just one entry, which takes the most common genes and DNA from the rows behind it. Recorded for this sample are around 250,000 distinct CDR3 sequences; around 5.2% of them occurred a single time. The leading ten clones occupy around 3.5% of the sample. This material consisted of CD4+ T cells sorted from PBMCs, taken on the day of the yellow fever booster vaccination. The receptors shown here come from a young man who received the YFV17D yellow fever vaccine.

This clonotype was recorded a few times. CDR3: CASSYPITSGGTYEQYV. The CDR3 nucleotides are TGTGCTAGCAGTTACCCAATCACTAGCGGGGGCACCTACGAGCAGTACGTC. This chain connects TRBV7-7 to TRBJ2-7; 11 bases are a match to TRBD2. The CDR3 covers 17 residues. Per germline, CDR1 SSHAT and CDR2 FNYEAQ (reference sequence).

This clonotype was picked up a small number of times. V usage is TRBV30 and J usage is TRBJ2-1; 7 bases are shared with TRBD1. CDR1 and CDR2 (germline): GTSNPN, SVGIG (reference sequence). This CDR3 has 13 amino acids. V gave up 2 bases and J gave up 10 bases; unmatched junction bases: 8. The DNA of the CDR3 is TGTGCCTGGAGTCGGGACAGAGTACGCGAGCAGTTCTTC. Encoded protein: CAWSRDRVREQFF.

The sample holds a few counts of this clonotype. The chain uses TRBV28 and TRBJ2-7; TRBD1 agrees at 7 bases. This CDR3 spans 11 amino acids. The V gene's germline CDR1 is MDHEN and CDR2 SYDVKM. V dropped 10 bases and J dropped 3; count of bases not matched to a gene: 3. CDR3 amino acids: CATGTDYEQYV. The DNA of the CDR3 is TGTGCCACCGGGACAGACTACGAGCAGTACGTC.

The chain has TRBV3-1 and TRBJ1-2; no firm D call. V was cut by 0 bases and J by 3 bases, with 8 bases left in between. Per germline, CDR1 LGHDT and CDR2 YNNKEL (reference sequence). The CDR3 sequence is 14 residues long. CDR3 protein: CASSQDNRYYGYTF. In DNA form, the CDR3 reads TGTGCCAGCAGCCAAGATAACCGGTACTATGGCTACACCTTC.

Ten or more counts support this clonotype. This chain joins TRBV3-1 and TRBJ2-3; D is unclear. The CDR3 spans 14 residues. Trimming pared 1 base from V and 3 bases from J, leaving 8 bases between. Germline lookup yields CDR1 LGHDT and CDR2 YNNKEL (reference sequence). The chain's CDR3 is CASSQARITDTQYF. The DNA of the CDR3 is TGTGCCAGCAGCCAAGCGCGAATTACAGATACGCAGTATTTT.

This clonotype came up a few times. V usage is TRBV5-6 and J usage is TRBJ1-2; 11 bases fit TRBD1. Trimming removed 4 bases from V and 4 bases from J; junction bases left unmatched: 6. Germline CDR1 is SGHDT and CDR2 is YYEEEE. The CDR3 sequence is 15 residues long. Here the CDR3 reads CASSRDRGRIYGYTF. CDR3 nucleotide sequence: TGTGCCAGCAGCCGGGACAGGGGGAGGATCTATGGCTACACCTTC.

This clonotype was recorded at least ten times. The chain couples TRBV10-3 to TRBJ1-4; 9 bases map to TRBD1. The CDR3 extends over 12 amino acids. V was pared by 10 bases and J by 8 bases, with 5 bases of the junction left unmatched. CDR1 and CDR2 (germline): ENHRY, SYGVKD. The CDR3 spells CASGQGREKLFF. The CDR3 nucleotides are TGTGCCAGCGGACAGGGGCGGGAAAAACTGTTTTTT.

CDR3 protein: CASSPTSIGVVQYV. Written as DNA, the CDR3 is TGTGCCAGCTCACCGACTAGCATCGGGGTGGTGCAGTACGTC. This chain connects TRBV18 to TRBJ2-7; TRBD2 aligns across 7 bases. V was clipped by 3 bases and J by 9 bases; unmatched bases: 11. The CDR3 has 14 residues. Germline CDR1 reads KGHSH; CDR2 reads LQKENI.

The genes are TRBV5-4 and TRBJ2-3; D uncertain. The CDR3 is made up of 14 amino acids. Deletions cut 0 bases from V and 4 bases from J, with 9 bases between. CDR1 and CDR2 (germline): SGHNT, YYREEE (reference sequence). This CDR3 is CASSLAVAADTQYF. Written as DNA, the CDR3 is TGTGCCAGCAGCTTGGCCGTGGCGGCAGATACGCAGTATTTT.

This chain connects TRBV27 to TRBJ1-1; D is ambiguous. Per germline, CDR1 MNHEY and CDR2 SMNVEV (reference sequence). The length of the CDR3 is 14 residues. V gave up 3 bases and J gave up 4 bases, with 12 bases separating them. CDR3 sequence: CASSFRDASTEAFF. The DNA of the CDR3 is TGTGCCAGCAGTTTTCGCGATGCGAGCACTGAAGCTTTCTTT.

The V call is TRBV18, the J call TRBJ2-3, with no clear D. Trimming removed 6 bases at V and 2 bases at J, with 12 bases between. The germline gives CDR1 KGHSH, CDR2 LQKENI. The CDR3 totals 14 residues. The CDR3 DNA is TGTGCCAGCTCCCGGGCAGAACCCACAGATACGCAGTATTTT. Its translation: CASSRAEPTDTQYF.

The J gene is TRBJ2-6, the V gene TRBV5-1; TRBD2 aligns across 8 bases. The CDR3 runs 16 residues. Per germline, CDR1 SGHRS and CDR2 YFSETQ. V lost 4 bases and J lost 0; bases outside the gene matches: 3. As DNA, the CDR3 is TGCGCCAGCAGCGCGGGGGGCATCTCTGGGGCCAACGTCCTGACTTTC. As protein: CASSAGGISGANVLTF.

CDR3 nucleotides: TGTGCCAGCAGCTCCCGGCCTCGGGGGGGGGACAATGAGCAGTTCTTC. As protein: CASSSRPRGGDNEQFF. The chain links TRBV7-8 to TRBJ2-1, with 8 nucleotides matching TRBD2. J gave up 5 bases and V 4 bases, and 10 bases lay outside the gene matches. CDR3 size: 16 residues. Germline lookup yields CDR1 SGHVS and CDR2 FQNEAQ.

The V and J genes are TRBV5-6 and TRBJ2-7; no firm D call. Germline V CDR1 and CDR2: SGHDT, YYEEEE. V gave up 2 bases and J gave up 4 bases, with 13 bases separating them. The CDR3 is 14 residues long. CDR3 nucleotides: TGTGCCAGCAGCTTCTCTCCTAACGATTACGAGCAGTACGTC. Its translation is CASSFSPNDYEQYV.

This chain uses TRBV15 with TRBJ2-5, with 8 bases aligning to TRBD2. Germline CDR1 is LNHNV and CDR2 is YYDKDF (reference sequence). Losses at the gene ends were 0 bases for V and 6 bases for J; bases not matched to a gene: 15. The CDR3 has 18 amino acids. The CDR3 protein is CATSRDGGVGKRGKTQYF. Written as DNA, the CDR3 is TGTGCCACCAGCAGAGATGGGGGTGTCGGCAAGCGGGGGAAGACCCAGTACTTC.

The rearrangement uses TRBV12-3 or TRBV12-4 and TRBJ2-5; weak D call: TRBD2 (7 bases). The CDR3 is 14 amino acids. V lost 5 bases, J lost 4 bases, and 14 bases lay in between. The CDR3, as DNA: TGTGCCAGCAGTGGGGGGGCCGGTCTAGAGACCCAGTACTTC. Protein product: CASSGGAGLETQYF.

This clonotype was recorded at least ten times. This chain connects TRBV5-1 to TRBJ2-7; D is undetermined. Between the trimmed V and J ends, which lost 0 bases and 1 base, there was a span of 8 bases. Germline V gene data show CDR1 as SGHRS and CDR2 as YFSETQ. The CDR3 runs 14 residues. CDR3 region: CASSLAVGSYEQYF. In DNA form, the CDR3 reads TGCGCCAGCAGCTTGGCCGTCGGGTCCTACGAGCAGTACTTC.

The table lists this clonotype with a few counts. This chain links TRBV6-5 with TRBJ1-2, with D possibly being TRBD1 (6 bases). The germline V gene encodes CDR1 MNHEY and CDR2 SVGAGI. Trimming removed 5 bases at V and 6 bases at J, with 16 bases between. The CDR3 is 14 residues long. Written as DNA, the CDR3 is TGTGCCAGCAGTGCATCCGACAGGTATCATGGCTACACCTTC. This sequence encodes CASSASDRYHGYTF.

This sequence joins TRBV7-9 and TRBJ2-4; TRBD1 matches 7 bases. The CDR3 covers 15 residues. Unmatched junction bases numbered 4, after V lost 5 bases and J lost 0 bases. Per germline, CDR1 SEHNR and CDR2 FQNEAQ (reference sequence). CDR3: CASSPGQAAKNIQYF. The CDR3 coding sequence is TGTGCCAGCAGCCCCGGACAGGCAGCCAAAAACATTCAGTACTTC. Filled out from reference TRBV7-9 and TRBJ2-4, the complete variable domain reads DTGVSQNPRHKITKRGQNVTFRCDPISEHNRLYWYRQTLGQGPEFLTYFQNEAQLEKSRLLSDRFSAERPKGSFSTLEIQRTEQGDSAMYLCASSPGQAAKNIQYFGAGTRLSVL.

This clonotype was seen many times. This rearrangement joins TRBV5-6 to TRBJ2-5; D gene unclear. This CDR3 spans 13 amino acids. Germline lookup yields CDR1 SGHDT and CDR2 YYEEEE. Trimming took 3 bases from V and 5 from J, leaving 11 bases between them. The CDR3 nucleotides read TGTGCCAGCAGCTCCACATATACGGAGACCCAGTACTTC. This encodes CASSSTYTETQYF.

This clonotype has more than one count but fewer than ten. The V gene is TRBV4-1, the J gene TRBJ1-1; no reliable D call. The length of the CDR3 is 14 residues. The ends were cut back, 6 bases at V and 1 base at J, with 12 bases in the middle. Germline CDR1 and CDR2: MGHRA and YSYEKL. Here the CDR3 DNA reads TGCGCCAGCAGGGTAGTTGGAAGGAACACTGAAGCTTTCTTT. It codes for CASRVVGRNTEAFF.

This clonotype was observed a handful of times. J is TRBJ1-1 and V is TRBV18; 8 nucleotides align to TRBD1. V shed 3 bases, J shed 3 bases, and the junction held 9 bases outside the gene matches. The CDR3 runs to 16 residues. Germline V gene data show CDR1 as KGHSH and CDR2 as LQKENI. The CDR3 DNA reads TGTGCCAGCTCACCTAACTCAGGGGGCTGGTACACTGAAGCTTTCTTT. Residues: CASSPNSGGWYTEAFF.